The clone carrying this T cell receptor (beta chain) was detected a few times. The antigen is not known. The data are from a study of OX40 agonist ivuxolimab in advanced cancers. Turning to the study itself: Six ivuxolimab dose levels, 0.01 to 10 mg/kg, were given intravenously every 2 weeks. General observations from the study: Antigen specificity was not determined for the expanded peripheral T cells.

TCRdb's table, derived via immunoSEQ multiplex PCR, lists solely in-frame clones and lacks some. The sample lists about 67,000 clones; about 89% were seen once. Trimming cost V 3 bases and J 4 bases, with 10 bases left between them. This CDR3 is 13 amino acids long. Germline V CDR1 and CDR2: SGDLS, YYNGEE. Autoimmune disease history or systemic immunosuppression barred patients. The gene calls are TRBV9 and TRBJ1-2; no definite D call. The material sequenced was CD4+ or CD8+ T cells sorted from blood, taken in a trial of the OX40 agonist ivuxolimab. The receptor was derived from an adult with an advanced solid tumor such as melanoma, head and neck, liver or kidney cancer. As DNA, the CDR3 is TGTGCCAGCAGCGGAACGGATACCTATGGCTACACCTTC. Encoded protein: CASSGTDTYGYTF.